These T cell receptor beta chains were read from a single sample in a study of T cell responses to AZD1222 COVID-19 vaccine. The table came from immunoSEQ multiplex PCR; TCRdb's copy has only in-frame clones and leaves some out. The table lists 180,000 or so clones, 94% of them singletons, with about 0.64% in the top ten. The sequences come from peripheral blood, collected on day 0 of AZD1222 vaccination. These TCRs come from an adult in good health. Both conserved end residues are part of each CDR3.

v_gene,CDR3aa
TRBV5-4,CASSSPSSPGFTEAFF
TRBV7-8,CASSRLSTGELFF
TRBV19,CASRRRGAPGSYEQYF
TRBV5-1,CASSPGDEQYF
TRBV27,CASSLSVDEQFF
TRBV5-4,CASSQDRSYEQYF
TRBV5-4,CASSLGQGGGRGYGYTF
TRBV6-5,CASRRLGSYNQPQHF
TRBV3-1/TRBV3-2,CASSQGVSMGGYTF
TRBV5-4,CASWDPAGKLYNEQFF
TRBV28,CASSLQGRTGELFF
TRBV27,CASSRTGPLISYEQYF
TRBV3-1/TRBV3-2,CASTEARANTEAFF
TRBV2,CASNADAGSNTEAFF
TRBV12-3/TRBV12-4,CASSFGGEKLFF
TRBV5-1,CASSQQGLNTEAFF
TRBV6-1,CASSDQGGVNTEAFF
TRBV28,CATKGQFMTEAFF
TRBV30,CACPNLGLASYNEQFF
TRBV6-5,CASSYRGARPYGYTF
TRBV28,CASSSPNTEAFF
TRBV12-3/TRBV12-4,CASSLLVYYGYTF
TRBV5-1,CASSVRLAGGHEQFF
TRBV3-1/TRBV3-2,CASSQAGTGGAGQPQHF
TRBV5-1,CASSSGQGRTEAFF
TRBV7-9,CASSLVTGMRIEQYF
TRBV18,CASSPQDSYEQYF
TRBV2,CASSVGGRGETQYF
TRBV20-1,CSASGREHPNTQYF
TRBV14,CASSQVLGVSYEQYF
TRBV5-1,CASSSQGRKNTEAFF
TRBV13,CASSPHPWGNTEAFF